This TCR beta chain was retrieved from a study of blood T cell repertoires in COVID-19. Under the authors' procedure: How many nucleated cells were present was estimated from reference gene primer amplification. Only in-frame clones appear in the TCRdb table, and some are missing; sequencing was by immunoSEQ multiplex PCR. V, J and clone size are those of that table, while D and trimming were read from the DNA. The table records about 310,000 clones, roughly 90% of them present only once. A Seattle source enrolled patients during active infection and followed them longitudinally. The origin of this receptor is a woman in her thirties with COVID-19, enrolled during active disease. Input material: peripheral blood.

The CDR3 bases are TGTGCCAGCAGCCCCCGACTAGCGGGGTACAATGAGCAGTTCTTC. Amino acid sequence: CASSPRLAGYNEQFF. The J gene is TRBJ2-1, the V gene TRBV7-8; TRBD2 matches 11 bases. With V trimmed by 5 bases and J by 4 bases, 4 bases remained unmatched. CDR3 length equals 15 residues. From germline, CDR1 is SGHVS and CDR2 FQNEAQ.